One and the same sample provided the 24 T cell receptor beta chains below, sequenced in a study of human CD4 T cells and Enterobacteriaceae. The memory gate held CD4+ cells that were not CD45RA+CCR7+CD95- naive cells, over 95% pure. Clones were read by immunoSEQ multiplex PCR, and TCRdb kept only the in-frame ones, dropping some. The sample records some 30,000 clones, just under 85% being singletons. Material: memory CD4+ T cells from blood. These receptor sequences come from a human donor in good health.

The chain is built from TRBV7-2 and TRBJ2-3; TRBD2 aligns across 9 bases. The germline CDR1 and CDR2 sequences are SGHTA and FQGNSA. The CDR3 totals 16 residues. Trimming at V came to 1 base and at J to 6 bases, leaving 8 bases not matched to a gene. DNA for the CDR3: TGTGCCAGCAGCTTAGTTACTGCGGGAGGGGCGGATACGCAGTATTTT. Translated, it gives CASSLVTAGGADTQYF.

The J gene is TRBJ2-3, the V gene TRBV28, with D hard to call. V gave up 6 bases and J gave up 4 bases, with 14 bases separating them. This CDR3 has 14 residues. Germline CDR1 is MDHEN and CDR2 is SYDVKM. The CDR3 coding sequence is TGTGCCAGCAGCTCCATGGGGATCCCAGATACGCAGTATTTT. Its translation: CASSSMGIPDTQYF.

V and J are TRBV19 and TRBJ2-5, with 11 bases fitting TRBD2. Germline CDR1 reads LNHDA; CDR2 reads SQIVND (reference sequence). V lost 5 bases and J lost 5; bases outside the gene matches: 13. This CDR3 comprises 17 residues. CDR3 loop: CASSSMGLADGRETQYF. For the CDR3, the DNA is TGTGCCAGTAGTTCGATGGGACTAGCGGACGGTCGTGAGACCCAGTACTTC.

V and J are TRBV10-2 and TRBJ1-1; tentative D call: TRBD1 (5 bases). This CDR3 region has 13 residues. With 4 bases removed from V and 7 bases from J, the gap between germline ends came to 13 bases. Germline lookup yields CDR1 WSHSY and CDR2 SAAADI. The CDR3 region is CASSVVGAIEAFF. The CDR3 DNA is TGCGCCAGCAGTGTGGTAGGGGCAATTGAAGCTTTCTTT.

The genes are TRBV5-4 and TRBJ1-1, with D uncertain. Trimming took 0 bases from V and 1 from J, leaving 10 bases between them. CDR3 size: 15 residues. Germline V gene sequence: CDR1 SGHNT, CDR2 YYREEE (reference sequence). The CDR3 nucleotides read TGTGCCAGCAGCTTGGGGCGGCGGGGGAACACTGAAGCTTTCTTT. This sequence encodes CASSLGRRGNTEAFF.

This clone was detected only a few times. The chain recombines TRBV9 with TRBJ1-2; no reliable D call. This CDR3 has 13 amino acids. V was shortened by 0 bases and J by 7 bases, with 10 bases between the two germline ends. In germline, CDR1 is SGDLS, CDR2 YYNGEE. This CDR3 reads CASSVDGLSGYTF. DNA for the CDR3: TGTGCCAGCAGCGTAGATGGATTGAGTGGCTACACCTTC.

V is TRBV10-3 and J is TRBJ1-4; TRBD1 agrees at 7 bases. From germline, CDR1 is ENHRY and CDR2 SYGVKD. V trimming: 2 bases; J trimming: 3 bases; junction bases outside the gene matches: 6. The CDR3 runs 16 residues. CDR3 nucleotides: TGTGCCATCAGTGAGACCCTGACAGGGCCTAATGAAAAACTGTTTTTT. It codes for CAISETLTGPNEKLFF.

The J gene is TRBJ2-2, the V gene TRBV7-6, with D hard to call. Germline-derived CDR1 and CDR2 are SGHVS and FNYEAQ. The CDR3 has 17 residues. Trimming stripped 5 bases from V and 6 bases from J, with 22 bases between. The CDR3 DNA follows: TGTGCCAGCAGCCCAAACCCGGCGGTCGAAGACGCCGGGGAGCTGTTTTTT. Encoded protein: CASSPNPAVEDAGELFF.

The V gene is TRBV29-1, the J gene TRBJ2-1; D gene unclear. Trimming left V 3 bases short and J 10 bases short, with 16 bases between. The CDR3 spans 13 residues. Germline assignment: CDR1 SQVTM and CDR2 ANQGSEA. As DNA, the CDR3 is TGCAGCGTTGATGGTTGGGGTCTAAGCGAGCAGTTCTTC. Amino acids: CSVDGWGLSEQFF.

The J gene is TRBJ2-1, the V gene TRBV9, with no clear D. The CDR3 runs 15 residues. Germline V gives CDR1 SGDLS, CDR2 YYNGEE. Trimming left V 3 bases short and J 4 bases short, with 14 bases between. The CDR3 DNA reads TGTGCCAGCAGCGCCGGAGAAGGCGGATACAATGAGCAGTTCTTC. Protein product: CASSAGEGGYNEQFF.

The V call is TRBV6-1, the J call TRBJ2-3; D gene ambiguous. Germline CDR1 is MNHNS and CDR2 is SASEGT. This CDR3 is 13 amino acids long. V shed 3 bases and J shed 3 bases, with 7 bases lying between them. The CDR3 reads CASSDSETDTQYF. Written as DNA, the CDR3 is TGTGCCAGCAGTGACTCAGAGACAGATACGCAGTATTTT.

CDR3 sequence: CASSLGDRRYSNQPQHF. CDR3 sequence (DNA): TGTGCCAGCAGCTTAGGGGACAGGAGATATAGCAATCAGCCCCAGCATTTT. This sequence joins TRBV11-2 and TRBJ1-5, with TRBD1 matching over 8 bases. Trimming at V came to 1 base and at J to 0 bases, leaving 5 bases not matched to a gene. The CDR3 spans 17 residues. CDR1 SGHAT and CDR2 FQNNGV come from the germline V gene.

The genes are TRBV19 and TRBJ2-1; TRBD2 matches at 10 bases. The CDR3 contains 17 residues. Germline CDR1 and CDR2: LNHDA and SQIVND (reference sequence). Losses at the gene ends were 5 bases for V and 4 bases for J; bases not matched to a gene: 11. The CDR3 sequence is CASSASGAGGSYNEQFF. CDR3 in DNA: TGTGCCAGTAGTGCCAGCGGAGCGGGAGGGTCTTACAATGAGCAGTTCTTC.

V usage is TRBV18 and J usage is TRBJ2-5; D is unclear. Germline CDR1 is KGHSH and CDR2 is LQKENI. This CDR3 region has 12 residues. With 0 bases removed from V and 5 bases from J, the gap between germline ends came to 4 bases. CDR3 coding DNA: TGTGCCAGCTCACCACCAGACGAGACCCAGTACTTC. This codes for CASSPPDETQYF. Drawing the rest from reference TRBV18 and TRBJ2-5, the complete variable domain is NAGVMQNPRHLVRRRGQEARLRCSPMKGHSHVYWYRQLPEEGLKFMVYLQKENIIDESGMPKERFSAEFPKEGPSILRIQQVVRGDSAAYFCASSPPDETQYFGPGTRLLVL.

J is TRBJ1-1 and V is TRBV4-1; D is undetermined. Germline assignment: CDR1 MGHRA and CDR2 YSYEKL. The CDR3 is made up of 11 amino acids. Trimming cost V 5 bases and J 3 bases, with 4 bases left between them. In DNA, the CDR3 is TGCGCCAGCAGCAGGGACACTGAAGCTTTCTTT. Translation gives CASSRDTEAFF.

J is TRBJ1-6 and V is TRBV10-3; D gene unclear. CDR3 length equals 12 residues. Germline values: CDR1 ENHRY, CDR2 SYGVKD. With 6 bases removed from V and 9 bases from J, the gap between germline ends came to 9 bases. The CDR3 DNA follows: TGTGCCATCAGGGAGGGTGCTTCACCCCTCCACTTT. Translation: CAIREGASPLHF.

The chain is built from TRBV29-1 and TRBJ2-7, with TRBD1 as a possible D gene (6 bases). Trimming shortened V by 4 bases and J by 6 bases, and 22 bases separated the two germline ends. The CDR3 has 15 amino acids. CDR1 is SQVTM, CDR2 ANQGSEA, per germline. The DNA for the CDR3 is TGCAGCGTTGGAGGGCAGGGGCGATCCCGGGGCGAGCAGTACTTC. The encoded protein is CSVGGQGRSRGEQYF.

The chain is built from TRBV29-1 and TRBJ1-1; a weak D match, TRBD1 (6 bases). V lost 7 bases and J lost 4, with 16 bases in between. The germline V gene encodes CDR1 SQVTM and CDR2 ANQGSEA. The CDR3 has 13 amino acids. In DNA, the CDR3 is TGCAGCGGGCACGGGGGGGGCGGCACTGAAGCTTTCTTT. Residues: CSGHGGGGTEAFF.

This clone was seen only a few times. This CDR3 reads CAWSPQGNQPQHF. CDR3 coding DNA: TGTGCCTGGAGCCCTCAGGGGAATCAGCCCCAGCATTTT. The rearrangement uses TRBV30 and TRBJ1-5; a possible D gene is TRBD1 (6 bases). The CDR3 is 13 amino acids. Germline loops: CDR1 GTSNPN, CDR2 SVGIG (reference sequence). The ends were cut back, 3 bases at V and 4 bases at J, with 10 bases in the middle.

The genes are TRBV27 and TRBJ2-1; TRBD1 or TRBD2 may be the D gene (5 bases each). V lost 7 bases and J 1 base, leaving 20 bases between the germline ends. The CDR3 contains 17 residues. Germline CDR1 is MNHEY and CDR2 is SMNVEV (reference sequence). CDR3 sequence reads: CASTDSRGVSSYNEQFF. As DNA, the CDR3 is TGTGCCAGCACGGATTCAAGGGGAGTGTCGTCCTACAATGAGCAGTTCTTC.

V usage is TRBV27 and J usage is TRBJ1-1; possibly TRBD1 for D (5 bases). Trimming shortened V by 3 bases and J by 3 bases, and 14 bases separated the two germline ends. The CDR3 is made up of 15 amino acids. The germline CDR1 and CDR2 sequences are MNHEY and SMNVEV (reference sequence). The CDR3 region has the DNA TGTGCCAGCAGTTTGGGGCCACTCGGGGACACTGAAGCTTTCTTT. It encodes CASSLGPLGDTEAFF.

The gene calls are TRBV9 and TRBJ1-4; the D is unclear. V was cut by 7 bases and J by 2 bases, with 9 bases left in between. CDR1 and CDR2 (germline): SGDLS, YYNGEE. The CDR3 consists of 13 residues. CDR3: CASSATTNEKLFF. CDR3 DNA sequence: TGTGCCAGCTCGGCCACTACTAATGAAAAACTGTTTTTT.

In this sample, this clone turned up once. As DNA, the CDR3 is TGTGCCAGCAGCAATCCGAGCTCCTACAATGAGCAGTTCTTC. Translated, it gives CASSNPSSYNEQFF. J is TRBJ2-1 and V is TRBV5-4; no clear D. Germline CDR1 SGHNT, CDR2 YYREEE (reference sequence). V was pared by 4 bases and J by 0 bases, with 8 bases between. The CDR3 is 14 residues long.

This clone was seen a single time. This chain links TRBV9 with TRBJ2-7; the match to TRBD2 covers 8 bases. In germline, CDR1 is SGDLS, CDR2 YYNGEE. The CDR3 covers 15 residues. After removal of 4 bases from V and 0 bases from J, the junction contained 6 bases not matched to a gene. In nucleotides, the CDR3 is TGTGCCAGCAGCCTCCAAGGGACTAGCTCCTACGAGCAGTACTTC. It is translated as CASSLQGTSSYEQYF.